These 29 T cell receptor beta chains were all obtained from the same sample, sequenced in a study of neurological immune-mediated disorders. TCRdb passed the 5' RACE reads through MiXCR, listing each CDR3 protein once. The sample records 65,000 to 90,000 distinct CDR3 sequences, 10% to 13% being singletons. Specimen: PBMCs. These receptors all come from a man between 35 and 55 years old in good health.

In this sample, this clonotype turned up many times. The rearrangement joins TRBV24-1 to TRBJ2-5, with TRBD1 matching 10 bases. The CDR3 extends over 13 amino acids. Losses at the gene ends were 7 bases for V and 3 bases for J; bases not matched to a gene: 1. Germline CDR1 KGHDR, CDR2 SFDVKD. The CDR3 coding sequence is TGTGCCACCAGGGGGACAGGGGAAGAGACCCAGTACTTC. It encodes CATRGTGEETQYF.

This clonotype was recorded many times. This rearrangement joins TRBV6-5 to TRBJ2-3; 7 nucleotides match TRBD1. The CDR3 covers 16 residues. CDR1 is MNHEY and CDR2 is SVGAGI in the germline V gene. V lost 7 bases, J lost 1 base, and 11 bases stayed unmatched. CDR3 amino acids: CASKARGLTGTDTQYF. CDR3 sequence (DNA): TGTGCCAGCAAGGCAAGGGGGCTCACAGGCACAGATACGCAGTATTTT.

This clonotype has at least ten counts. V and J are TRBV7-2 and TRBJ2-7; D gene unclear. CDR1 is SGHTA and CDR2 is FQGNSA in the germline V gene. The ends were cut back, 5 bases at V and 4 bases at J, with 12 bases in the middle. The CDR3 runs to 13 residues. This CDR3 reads CASSQHKQYEQYF. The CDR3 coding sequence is TGTGCCAGCAGCCAACACAAGCAGTACGAGCAGTACTTC.

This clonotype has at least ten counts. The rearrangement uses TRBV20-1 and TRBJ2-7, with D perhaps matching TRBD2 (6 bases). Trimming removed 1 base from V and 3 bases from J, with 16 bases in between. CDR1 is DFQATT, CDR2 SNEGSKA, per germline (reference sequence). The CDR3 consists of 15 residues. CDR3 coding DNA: TGCAGTGCTAGAGGGCTCGGGGGTCCACACTACGAGCAGTACTTC. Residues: CSARGLGGPHYEQYF.

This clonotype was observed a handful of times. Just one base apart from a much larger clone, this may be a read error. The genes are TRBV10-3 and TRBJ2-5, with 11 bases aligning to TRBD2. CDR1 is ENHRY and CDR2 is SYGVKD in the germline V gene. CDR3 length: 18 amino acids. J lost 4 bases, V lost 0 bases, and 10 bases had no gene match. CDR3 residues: CAISESSPLAGVGETQYF. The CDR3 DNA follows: TGTGCCATCAGTGAGTCCAGCCCACTAGCGGGAGTGGGAGAGACCCAGTACTTC.

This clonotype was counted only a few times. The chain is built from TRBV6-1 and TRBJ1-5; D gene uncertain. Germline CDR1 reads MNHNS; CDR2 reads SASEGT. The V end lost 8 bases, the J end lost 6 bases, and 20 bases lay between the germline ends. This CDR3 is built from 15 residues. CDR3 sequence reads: CASSWGEVFRQPQHF. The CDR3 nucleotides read TGTGCCAGCTCCTGGGGTGAGGTATTCCGTCAGCCCCAGCATTTT.

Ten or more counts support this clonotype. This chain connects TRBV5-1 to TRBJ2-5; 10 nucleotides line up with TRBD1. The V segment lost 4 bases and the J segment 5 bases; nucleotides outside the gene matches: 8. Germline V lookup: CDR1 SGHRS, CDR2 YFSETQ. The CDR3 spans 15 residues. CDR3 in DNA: TGCGCCAGCAGCCCGGGACAGGGGTTTGGGGAGACCCAGTACTTC. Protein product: CASSPGQGFGETQYF.

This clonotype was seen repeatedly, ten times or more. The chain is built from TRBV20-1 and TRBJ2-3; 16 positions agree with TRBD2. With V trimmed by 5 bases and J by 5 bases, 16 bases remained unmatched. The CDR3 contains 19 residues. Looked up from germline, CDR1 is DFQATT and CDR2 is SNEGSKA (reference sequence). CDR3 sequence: CSALDPGLAGGLGGDTQYF. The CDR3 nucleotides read TGCAGTGCTTTGGATCCGGGACTAGCGGGGGGGCTCGGGGGAGATACGCAGTATTTT.

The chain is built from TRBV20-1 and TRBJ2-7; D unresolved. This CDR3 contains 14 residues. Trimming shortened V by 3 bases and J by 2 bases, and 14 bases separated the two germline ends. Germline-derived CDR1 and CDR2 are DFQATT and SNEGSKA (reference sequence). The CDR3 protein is CSASSLKWAYEQYF. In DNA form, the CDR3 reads TGCAGTGCTAGTTCCCTAAAGTGGGCCTACGAGCAGTACTTC.

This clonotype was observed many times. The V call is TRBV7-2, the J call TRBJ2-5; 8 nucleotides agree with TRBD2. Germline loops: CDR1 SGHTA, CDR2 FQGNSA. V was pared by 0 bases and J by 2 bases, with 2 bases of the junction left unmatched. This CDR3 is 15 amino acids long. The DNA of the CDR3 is TGTGCCAGCAGCTTAGCCGGGGGGGTTCAAGAGACCCAGTACTTC. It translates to CASSLAGGVQETQYF.

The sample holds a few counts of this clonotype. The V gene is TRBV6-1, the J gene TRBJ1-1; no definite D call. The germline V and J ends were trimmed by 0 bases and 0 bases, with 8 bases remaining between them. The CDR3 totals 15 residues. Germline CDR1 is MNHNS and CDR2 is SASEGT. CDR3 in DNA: TGTGCCAGCAGTGAAGCAGAAGGCCTGAACACTGAAGCTTTCTTT. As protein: CASSEAEGLNTEAFF.

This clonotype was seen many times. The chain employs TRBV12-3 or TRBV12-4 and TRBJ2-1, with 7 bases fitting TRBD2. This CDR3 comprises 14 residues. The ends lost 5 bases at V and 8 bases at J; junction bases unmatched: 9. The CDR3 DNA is TGTGCCAGCAGTCCCTCGACTAGCCCCCATGAGCAGTTCTTC. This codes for CASSPSTSPHEQFF.

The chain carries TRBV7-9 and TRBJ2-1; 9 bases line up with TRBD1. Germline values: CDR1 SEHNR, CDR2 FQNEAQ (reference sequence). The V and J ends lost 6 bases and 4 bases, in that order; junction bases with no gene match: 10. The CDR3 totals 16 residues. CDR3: CASRRLRDREYNEQFF. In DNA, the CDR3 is TGTGCCAGCAGACGACTCCGGGACAGGGAGTACAATGAGCAGTTCTTC.

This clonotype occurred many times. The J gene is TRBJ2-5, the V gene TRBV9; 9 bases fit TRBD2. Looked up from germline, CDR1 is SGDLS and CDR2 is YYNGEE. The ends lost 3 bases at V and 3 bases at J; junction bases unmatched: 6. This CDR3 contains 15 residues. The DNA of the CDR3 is TGTGCCAGCAGCGAGGGGCGGGGGGGTGAAGAGACCCAGTACTTC. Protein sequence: CASSEGRGGEETQYF. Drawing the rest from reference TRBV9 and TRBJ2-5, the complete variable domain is DSGVTQTPKHLITATGQRVTLRCSPRSGDLSVYWYQQSLDQGLQFLIQYYNGEERAKGNILERFSAQQFPDLHSELNLSSLELGDSALYFCASSEGRGGEETQYFGPGTRLLVL.

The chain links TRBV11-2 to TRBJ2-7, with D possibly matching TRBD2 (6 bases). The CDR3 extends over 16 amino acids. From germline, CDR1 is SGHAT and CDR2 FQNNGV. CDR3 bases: TGTGAAAGCAGCTTAGAGGCGGTAGCGGCATACTACGAGCAGTACTTC. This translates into CESSLEAVAAYYEQYF.

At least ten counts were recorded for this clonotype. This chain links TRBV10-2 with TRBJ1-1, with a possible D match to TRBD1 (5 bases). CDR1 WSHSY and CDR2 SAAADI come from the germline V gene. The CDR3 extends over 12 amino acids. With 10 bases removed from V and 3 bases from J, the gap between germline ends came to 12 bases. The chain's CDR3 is CAIKMGDTEAFF. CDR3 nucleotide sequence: TGCGCCATCAAGATGGGGGACACTGAAGCTTTCTTT.

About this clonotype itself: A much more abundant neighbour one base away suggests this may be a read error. The CDR3 DNA reads as TGTGCCAGAAGCTTGAGCGGGATTGAGCAGTACTTC. Its protein product is CARSLSGIEQYF. This chain links TRBV5-6 with TRBJ2-7; 7 nucleotides align to TRBD2. CDR1 SGHDT and CDR2 YYEEEE come from the germline V gene. This CDR3 is built from 12 residues. Full variable domain (missing parts from reference TRBV5-6 and TRBJ2-7): DAGVTQSPTHLIKTRGQQVTLRCSPKSGHDTVSWYQQALGQGPQFIFQYYEEEERQRGNFPDRFSGHQFPNYSSELNVNALLLGDSALYLCARSLSGIEQYFGPGTRLTVT.

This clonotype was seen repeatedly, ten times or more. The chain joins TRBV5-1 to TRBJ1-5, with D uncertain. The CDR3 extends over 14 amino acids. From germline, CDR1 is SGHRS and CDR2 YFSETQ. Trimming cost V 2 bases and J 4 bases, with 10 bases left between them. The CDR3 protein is CASSFGGLNQPQHF. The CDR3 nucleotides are TGCGCCAGCAGCTTTGGCGGGTTGAATCAGCCCCAGCATTTT.

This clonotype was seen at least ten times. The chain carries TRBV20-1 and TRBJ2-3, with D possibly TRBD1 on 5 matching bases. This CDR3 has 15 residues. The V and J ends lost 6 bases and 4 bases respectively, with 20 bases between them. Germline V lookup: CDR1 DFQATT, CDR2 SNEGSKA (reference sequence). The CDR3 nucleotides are TGCAGTGCCCTAACCAAGACAGTGTGGTCAGATACGCAGTATTTT. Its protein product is CSALTKTVWSDTQYF.

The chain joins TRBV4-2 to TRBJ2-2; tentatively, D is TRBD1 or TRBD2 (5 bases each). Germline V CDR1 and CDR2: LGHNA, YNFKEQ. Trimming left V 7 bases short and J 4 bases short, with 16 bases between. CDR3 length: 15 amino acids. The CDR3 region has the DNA TGTGCCAGCAACCGGGACCCCACCCCCACCGGGGAGCTGTTTTTT. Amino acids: CASNRDPTPTGELFF.

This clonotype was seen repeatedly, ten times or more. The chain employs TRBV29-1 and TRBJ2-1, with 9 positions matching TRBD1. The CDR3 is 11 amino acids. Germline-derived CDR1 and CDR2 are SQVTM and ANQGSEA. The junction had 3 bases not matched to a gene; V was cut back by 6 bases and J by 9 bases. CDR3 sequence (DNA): TGCAGCGTCGGGACAGGGCCTGAGCAGTTCTTC. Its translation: CSVGTGPEQFF.

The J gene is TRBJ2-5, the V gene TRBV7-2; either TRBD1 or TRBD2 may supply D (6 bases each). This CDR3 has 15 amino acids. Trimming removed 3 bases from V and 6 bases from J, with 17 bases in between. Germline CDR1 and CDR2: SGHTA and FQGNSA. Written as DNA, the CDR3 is TGTGCCAGCAGCTTGATTAGAAGGGGGGCGAAGACCCAGTACTTC. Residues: CASSLIRRGAKTQYF.

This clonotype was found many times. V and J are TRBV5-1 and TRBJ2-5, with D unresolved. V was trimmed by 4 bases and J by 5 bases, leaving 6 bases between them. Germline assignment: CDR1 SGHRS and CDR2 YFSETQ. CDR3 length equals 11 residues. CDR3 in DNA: TGCGCCAGCAGCATTACGGAGACCCAGTACTTC. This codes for CASSITETQYF.

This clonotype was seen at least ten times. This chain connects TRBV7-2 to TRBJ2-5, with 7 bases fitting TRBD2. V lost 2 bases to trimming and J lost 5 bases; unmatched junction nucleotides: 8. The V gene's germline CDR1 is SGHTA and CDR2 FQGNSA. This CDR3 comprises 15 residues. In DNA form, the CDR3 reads TGTGCCAGCAGCTTATCTCCAGCGGGGATGGAGACCCAGTACTTC. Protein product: CASSLSPAGMETQYF.

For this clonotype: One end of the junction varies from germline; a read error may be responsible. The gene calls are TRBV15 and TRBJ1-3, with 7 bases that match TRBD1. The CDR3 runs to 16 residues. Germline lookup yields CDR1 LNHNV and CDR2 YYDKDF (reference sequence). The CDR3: CVTSGAGTDSGNTIYF. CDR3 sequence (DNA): TGTGTCACCAGCGGGGCCGGGACAGACTCTGGAAACACCATATATTTT.

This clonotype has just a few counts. The DNA for the CDR3 is TGTGCCAGCAGCACACAGCTCTCCCATGAGCAGTTCTTC. It encodes CASSTQLSHEQFF. The chain has TRBV6-2 or TRBV6-3 and TRBJ2-1; no reliable D call. Trimming took 6 bases from V and 8 from J, leaving 14 bases between them. Germline V gene sequence: CDR1 MNHEY, CDR2 SVGEGT. CDR3 length equals 13 residues.

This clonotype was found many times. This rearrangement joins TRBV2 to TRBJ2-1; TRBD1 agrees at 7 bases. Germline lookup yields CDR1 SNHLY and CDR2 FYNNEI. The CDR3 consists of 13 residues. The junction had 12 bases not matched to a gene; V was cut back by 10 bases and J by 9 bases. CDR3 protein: CATRIGQVLEQFF. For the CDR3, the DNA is TGTGCCACCCGCATAGGACAGGTCCTTGAGCAGTTCTTC.

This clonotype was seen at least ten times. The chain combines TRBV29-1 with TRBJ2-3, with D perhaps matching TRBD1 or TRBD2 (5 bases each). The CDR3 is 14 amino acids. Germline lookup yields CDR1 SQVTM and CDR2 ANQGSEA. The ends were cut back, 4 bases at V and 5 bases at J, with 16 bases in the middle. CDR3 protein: CSVAGTERIDTQYF. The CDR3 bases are TGCAGCGTTGCGGGGACGGAGAGAATAGATACGCAGTATTTT.

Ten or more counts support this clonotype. In nucleotides, the CDR3 is TGCAGCGTTGAAGATCCCGCGGCGATAGCGAACACCGGGGAGCTGTTTTTT. This sequence encodes CSVEDPAAIANTGELFF. This chain links TRBV29-1 with TRBJ2-2; D unclear. Trimming took off 0 bases at V and 0 bases at J, with 14 bases between the two ends. The CDR3 runs 17 residues. CDR1 and CDR2 from the germline V gene are SQVTM and ANQGSEA.